The source of this T cell receptor beta chain is a study of CD8+CD57+ T cells in acquired aplastic anemia. On the study more broadly: As sequenced from healthy donors, CD4+ cells averaged roughly 10 million reads. Broader study findings: Between patients and controls, about 31 CD8+ CDR3 sequences were found in common.

The V gene lost 6 bases and the J gene lost 0 bases, with 11 bases spanning the gap. CDR1 DFQATT and CDR2 SNEGSKA come from the germline V gene (reference sequence). The CDR3 spans 13 residues. TCR beta VDJ and CDR3 were profiled, and genomic DNA was the template. TCRdb independently ran MiXCR on the reads; one entry per CDR3 protein. The profile shows roughly 86,000 distinct CDR3 sequences, over 35% of them singletons. A word on this clonotype: Its target is not known.

The chain uses TRBV20-1 and TRBJ1-2, with a possible D match to TRBD1 (5 bases). Sequencing used sorted CD4+, CD8+, or CD8+CD57+ T cells (not recorded which) from PBMCs. The receptor was derived from a human donor in good health, serving as a control. The CDR3 reads CSAEGRANYGYTF. CDR3 DNA: TGCAGTGCCGAGGGGAGAGCTAACTATGGCTACACCTTC.